This T cell receptor beta chain was sequenced in a study of blood T cell repertoires in COVID-19. Turning to the study itself: Whether acute or convalescent, the COVID-19 samples came from the United States, Italy and Spain. T cells, B-cell-depleted T cells, or PBMCs supplied cDNA or gDNA.

In the authors' workflow: By means of reference gene primer amplification, nucleated cell counts were estimated. Using immunoSEQ multiplex PCR, the repertoire was profiled, and TCRdb retains in-frame clones only, with some absent. V and J calls and clone size are those listed in that table; D and trimming were worked out from the DNA. The data hold 130,000 or so clones, with less than 85% observed a single time. Germline CDR1 is SGHVS and CDR2 is FQNEAQ. With 5 bases removed from V and 3 bases from J, the gap between germline ends came to 10 bases. CDR3 size: 13 residues. The sequence derives from a woman aged 55-70 years with acute or convalescent COVID-19. The chain uses TRBV7-8 and TRBJ1-2; the D is unclear. Sequenced input: peripheral blood. Here the CDR3 reads CASSQDSDYGYTF. The CDR3 coding sequence is TGTGCCAGCAGCCAAGATAGTGACTATGGCTACACCTTC. The full variable domain, with the rest looked up from reference TRBV7-8 and TRBJ1-2, is GAGVSQSPRYKVAKRGQDVALRCDPISGHVSLFWYQQALGQGPEFLTYFQNEAQLDKSGLPSDRFFAERPEGSVSTLKIQRTQQEDSAVYLCASSQDSDYGYTFGSGTRLTVV.